This TCR beta chain originates from a study of OX40 agonist ivuxolimab in advanced cancers. Across the study: The dose of intravenous ivuxolimab that patients received every 2 weeks ranged from 0.01 to 10 mg/kg. The diagnoses of dose-escalation patients were hepatocellular carcinoma, melanoma, renal cell or head and neck cancer. Regarding the study as a whole: Dosing at 0.1 to 3.0 mg/kg was accompanied by clonal expansion of CD4+ and CD8+ blood T cells by week 6.

The CDR3 covers 13 residues. Germline CDR1 and CDR2: ENHRY and SYGVKD. The protocol was immunoSEQ multiplex PCR, while the TCRdb copy is restricted to in-frame clones and leaves out a portion. The sample lists about 60,000 clones; around 84% were seen once. Blood sampling was done at baseline, cycle 4 day 1, and cycle 7 day 1. A remark on this clone: Its antigen is unknown.

The V and J genes are TRBV10-3 and TRBJ2-1; D possibly corresponds to TRBD2 (5 bases). Sequences were derived from CD4+ or CD8+ T cells sorted from blood, sampled in a trial of the OX40 agonist ivuxolimab. The sequence derives from an adult with an advanced solid tumor such as melanoma, head and neck, liver or kidney cancer. The CDR3 reads CGATGSSYNEQFF. In DNA, the CDR3 is TGTGGCGCGACGGGGAGCTCCTACAATGAGCAGTTCTTC.